A selection of T cell receptor beta chains follows, all from one sample in a study of B cell selection in AIRE deficiency. This table comes from immunoSEQ multiplex PCR, and its TCRdb copy is limited to in-frame clones, with some not included. This table holds roughly 24,000 clones, approximately 96% found once. Sample: CD4+CD127+ conventional T cells sorted from PBMCs. These receptors were taken from a human donor in good health. The CDR3 runs from the conserved cysteine through the conserved F or W. A D gene is named only where the DNA matches it firmly. A clone size is listed for some rows: how often the clone was seen (once, few, many), or a class if it is expanded.

clone_size,v_call,d_call,j_call,cdr3_nt,cdr3_aa
NA,TRBV6-5,TRBD1,TRBJ1-3,TGTGCCAGCACCAGGGACAGGGGAAACACCATATATTTT,CASTRDRGNTIYF
NA,TRBV7-2,NA,TRBJ2-7,TGTGCCAGCAGCCTACAGGGAGGAAACGAGCAGTACTTC,CASSLQGGNEQYF
NA,TRBV18,NA,TRBJ2-7,TGTGCCAGCTCAGACACCACCTACGAGCAGTACTTC,CASSDTTYEQYF
NA,TRBV18,TRBD2,TRBJ2-3,TGTGCCAGCTCACCTAGCGGGGGAAACACAGATACGCAGTATTTT,CASSPSGGNTDTQYF
NA,TRBV7-2,NA,TRBJ1-2,TGTGCCAGCAGCTCTCCTCCCGGGGGAGTGCACTATGGCTACACCTTC,CASSSPPGGVHYGYTF
NA,TRBV15,NA,TRBJ1-6,TGTGCCACCAGCAGAGTAAATTCACCCCTCCACTTT,CATSRVNSPLHF
NA,TRBV7-3,NA,TRBJ2-5,TGTGCCAGCAGCCGAAATGGGGAGACCCAGTACTTC,CASSRNGETQYF
NA,TRBV25-1,TRBD2,TRBJ2-5,TGTGCCAGCAGTGGGGGACTAGCGGGGCTCCAAGAGACCCAGTACTTC,CASSGGLAGLQETQYF
NA,TRBV9,NA,TRBJ1-5,TGTGCCAGCAGCGCCGTCACCGATCAGCCCCAGCATTTT,CASSAVTDQPQHF
NA,TRBV6-5,NA,TRBJ1-4,TGTGCCAGCAGTTCTGGGGCACAAAAACTGTTTTTT,CASSSGAQKLFF
NA,TRBV7-9,TRBD1,TRBJ2-7,TGTGCCAGCAGCTTATACGACAGGGGGCCGGCCTACGAGCAGTACTTC,CASSLYDRGPAYEQYF
NA,TRBV29-1,TRBD2,TRBJ2-7,TGCAGCGTTCGGGACAGGGGGACTAGCGGGGTTCTCGAGCAGTACTTC,CSVRDRGTSGVLEQYF
NA,TRBV15,NA,TRBJ2-3,TGTGCCACCAGCAGGGGTTACACAGATACGCAGTATTTT,CATSRGYTDTQYF
once,TRBV19,NA,TRBJ2-1,TGTGCCAGTAGTGGGTCCAACTGGGGTAATGAGCAGTTCTTC,CASSGSNWGNEQFF
NA,TRBV2,TRBD1,TRBJ1-6,TGTGCCAGCAGTGGGGCCAGGGGGGAGGTTCCCCTCCACTTT,CASSGARGEVPLHF
once,TRBV7-9,NA,TRBJ1-4,TGTGCCAGCAGCTTATTGGGTTTTACTAATGAAAAACTGTTTTTT,CASSLLGFTNEKLFF
NA,TRBV5-1,NA,TRBJ2-7,TGCGCCAGCAGCCCCAATCAAGACGAGCAGTACTTC,CASSPNQDEQYF
NA,TRBV7-8,NA,TRBJ1-3,TGTGCCAGCGGCAGACGGGACCTCTCTGGAAACACCATATATTTT,CASGRRDLSGNTIYF
NA,TRBV28,TRBD2,TRBJ2-6,TGTGCCAGCAGCGGGGGGGCGTTCTCTGGGGCCAACGTCCTGACTTTC,CASSGGAFSGANVLTF
NA,TRBV9,TRBD2,TRBJ2-7,TGTGCCAGCAGCCCCTCCTCCGGGACTAGCTACTACGAGCAGTACTTC,CASSPSSGTSYYEQYF
NA,TRBV5-1,NA,TRBJ1-6,TGCGCCAGCAGCATGGGGGCAGGTAGATCACCCCTCCACTTT,CASSMGAGRSPLHF
NA,TRBV19,NA,TRBJ2-2,TGTGCCAGTAGGGCGCTGAGGGGAAACACCGGGGAGCTGTTTTTT,CASRALRGNTGELFF
NA,TRBV29-1,NA,TRBJ1-4,TGCAGCGTTACCGGACGGGACATAAATGAAAAACTGTTTTTT,CSVTGRDINEKLFF
NA,TRBV28,TRBD2,TRBJ2-7,TGTGCCAGCAGTCTCGCCACCGGGGGGGCCCTCGCCGAGCAGTACTTC,CASSLATGGALAEQYF
NA,TRBV5-4,TRBD1,TRBJ2-1,TGTGCCAGCAGCCCCGGACAGGGGTACAATGAGCAGTTCTTC,CASSPGQGYNEQFF
NA,TRBV27,TRBD1,TRBJ1-6,TGTGCCAGCAGTTCCCGACAGGGTAGAGATTCACCCCTCCACTTT,CASSSRQGRDSPLHF
NA,TRBV5-4,NA,TRBJ1-1,TGTGCCAGCAGCACAGGGAACCACGGAACTGAAGCTTTCTTT,CASSTGNHGTEAFF
NA,TRBV9,TRBD1,TRBJ2-7,TGTGCCAGCAGCGTATCCATCGCGACAGGGGGCATCTACGAGCAGTACTTC,CASSVSIATGGIYEQYF
NA,TRBV25-1,NA,TRBJ1-1,TGTGCCAGCAGTGACCCAAGGACGGGAAACACTGAAGCTTTCTTT,CASSDPRTGNTEAFF
NA,TRBV28,TRBD1,TRBJ1-1,TGTGCCAGCAGTCTAGGGACAGGGGTGAAAGCTTTCTTT,CASSLGTGVKAFF
NA,TRBV5-1,TRBD1,TRBJ2-7,TGCGCCAGCAGCTCCCGGACAGGGGACTACGAGCAGTACTTC,CASSSRTGDYEQYF
NA,TRBV5-5,TRBD1,TRBJ2-7,TGTGCCAGCAGCTTGGGGACAGGGTACGAGCAGTACTTC,CASSLGTGYEQYF
once,TRBV6-5,NA,TRBJ2-2,TGTGCCAGCAGGACAGCAACCGGGGAAACCGGGGAGCTGTTTTTT,CASRTATGETGELFF